These T cell receptor beta chains were read from a single sample in a study of blood T cell repertoires in COVID-19. Some clones are missing from TCRdb's copy, which holds only in-frame ones; the method was immunoSEQ multiplex PCR. The sample lists about 360,000 clones, roughly 86% occurring once. The sequencing input was peripheral blood. The receptors were gathered from a human donor in a cohort sampled during active COVID-19. The CDR3 runs from the conserved cysteine through the conserved F or W. A D gene is named only where the DNA matches it firmly. Only some rows state a clone size, as once, few, many or a class for expanded clones.

CDR3nt	CDR3aa	v_gene	abundance	j_gene	d_gene
TGTGCCAGCAGCTCAATTTCATGGGACTTAAACACTGAAGCTTTCTTT	CASSSISWDLNTEAFF	TRBV7-9	.	TRBJ1-1	.
TGTGCCAGCAGTCGGACAGGGGGCGATCTTTCAGGGGGCACCGGGGAGCTGTTTTTT	CASSRTGGDLSGGTGELFF	TRBV27	.	TRBJ2-2	TRBD1
TGTGCCAGTGGAAAAGACAGGGTTGGAGATACGCAGTATTTT	CASGKDRVGDTQYF	TRBV19	.	TRBJ2-3	TRBD1
TGTGCCAGCAGCAGGGGGGCAGGGGGCAGGCAGCCCCAGCATTTT	CASSRGAGGRQPQHF	TRBV21-1	.	TRBJ1-5	.
TGTGCCACCAGCAGAGGTATTGGCACAGGCCGGAACACCATATATTTT	CATSRGIGTGRNTIYF	TRBV15	.	TRBJ1-3	.
TGCGCTACTAGGAGGGGCAGCGAACACTACACCTTC	CATRRGSEHYTF	TRBV5-1	.	TRBJ1-2	.
TGTGCTAATCGAGAAGGGGCAGGGGGCAACCCCCTCCACTTT	CANREGAGGNPLHF	TRBV2	.	TRBJ1-6	TRBD1
TGTGCCACCCCCCAGGGGAACCAGCCCCAGCATTTT	CATPQGNQPQHF	TRBV19	few	TRBJ1-5	.
TGCGCCAGCAGCTTGGCGGGGAGGTTGGCAACTAATGAAAAACTGTTTTTT	CASSLAGRLATNEKLFF	TRBV5-1	.	TRBJ1-4	.
TGTGCCAGCACCGACAGGGGTTTGGGGCAAGAGACCCAGTACTTC	CASTDRGLGQETQYF	TRBV27	.	TRBJ2-5	TRBD1
TGTGCCAGCAGCCCGCCGGGACAGGGGTACTACGAGCAGTACTTC	CASSPPGQGYYEQYF	TRBV5-4	.	TRBJ2-7	TRBD1
TGTGCCAGCAGTGCTCCGGGGAGGAGGGCTTTCTTT	CASSAPGRRAFF	TRBV28	.	TRBJ1-1	.
TGTGCCAGCGCCGATACTTTCCACGAGCAGTACTTC	CASADTFHEQYF	TRBV6-5	.	TRBJ2-7	.
TGTGCCAGCAGACGGTCTGGCGGGGAGCTGTTTTTT	CASRRSGGELFF	TRBV5-6	.	TRBJ2-2	.
TGTGCCAGCAGCTTAGCACAAGGGACACGCTCTGGCCGGGGCTACACCTTC	CASSLAQGTRSGRGYTF	TRBV7-2	.	TRBJ1-2	.
TGCGCCAGCAGCTCTCACGTCGGAGCGGGAGAGGGGTATACGCAGTATTTT	CASSSHVGAGEGYTQYF	TRBV5-1	.	TRBJ2-3	TRBD2
TGTGCCAGCAGCTTGAAACTAGCGGGAGAGGTGGGCACAGATACGCAGTATTTT	CASSLKLAGEVGTDTQYF	TRBV11-3	.	TRBJ2-3	TRBD2
TGTGCCAGCAGCCTCGACTCAGGGACTCATTCACCCCTCCACTTT	CASSLDSGTHSPLHF	TRBV7-2	.	TRBJ1-6	.
TGTGCCAGCAGCTCCCGACTAGCGGGGCGAATGAATCAAGAGACCCAGTACTTC	CASSSRLAGRMNQETQYF	TRBV7-9	once	TRBJ2-5	TRBD2
TGTGCCAGCAGCTTAAGCCTAGCGGGAGCAGATACGCAGTATTTT	CASSLSLAGADTQYF	TRBV7-2	.	TRBJ2-3	TRBD2
TGTGCCAGCACCCAGACAGGGACGGGTAATTCACCCCTCCACTTT	CASTQTGTGNSPLHF	TRBV9	.	TRBJ1-6	TRBD1
TGCGCCAGCAGCCAAGATACTTCGGGCTCCTACGAGCAGTACTTC	CASSQDTSGSYEQYF	TRBV4-1	.	TRBJ2-7	.
TGTGCCTGGAATCCACTAGGACTGGCGGGTGAAAAACTGTTTTTT	CAWNPLGLAGEKLFF	TRBV30	.	TRBJ1-4	.
TGTGCCAGCAGTCGGACAGATAATTCACCCCTCCACTTT	CASSRTDNSPLHF	TRBV12-3/TRBV12-4	many	TRBJ1-6	.
TGTGCCAGTACCCCGACCGGGGGTTTGGGCACTGAAGCTTTCTTT	CASTPTGGLGTEAFF	TRBV19	.	TRBJ1-1	.
TGTGCCAGCAGCCCAGGGGTAACCGGGGAGCTGTTTTTT	CASSPGVTGELFF	TRBV3-1/TRBV3-2	.	TRBJ2-2	.
TGTGCCAGCAGCTTAAAGAGACTGGCGGGGGCTAGCTCCTACGAGCAGTACTTC	CASSLKRLAGASSYEQYF	TRBV7-2	.	TRBJ2-7	.
TGTGCCAGTAGTATTAAAGGACAGCCCCTTTTTACGGTGAACACTGAAGCTTTCTTT	CASSIKGQPLFTVNTEAFF	TRBV19	.	TRBJ1-1	.
TGTGCCAGCAGCTTGGAACTAGTGAGTAGTGGTACGCAGTATTTT	CASSLELVSSGTQYF	TRBV5-8	.	TRBJ2-3	.
TGTGCCAGCAGTGGGGACACCTACGAGCAGTACTTC	CASSGDTYEQYF	TRBV12-3/TRBV12-4	.	TRBJ2-7	.
TGTGCCAGCGTTGGGGGTGTTAGCGGCTACGAGCAGTACTTC	CASVGGVSGYEQYF	TRBV2	few	TRBJ2-7	.
TGTGCCAGCAGTTTTCTCCTGAACACTGAAGCTTTCTTT	CASSFLLNTEAFF	TRBV28	.	TRBJ1-1	.
TGTGCCATCATGGGAGCAGATACGCAGTATTTT	CAIMGADTQYF	TRBV10-3	.	TRBJ2-3	.
TGTGCCAGCAGTTCCTCCATACTAGCGCCCCCAGATACGCAGTATTTT	CASSSSILAPPDTQYF	TRBV27	.	TRBJ2-3	TRBD2
TGTGCCAGCAGTTACACCTCGGACAGGACCACAGATACGCAGTATTTT	CASSYTSDRTTDTQYF	TRBV6-5	.	TRBJ2-3	TRBD1
TGTGCCAGCAGCCGCTGGAGATACCTACAAGAGACCCAGTACTTC	CASSRWRYLQETQYF	TRBV7-8	.	TRBJ2-5	.
TGTGCCAGCAGCGTAGATCAGGGCTGGAATGGCTACACCTTC	CASSVDQGWNGYTF	TRBV9	.	TRBJ1-2	.
TGTGCCAGCAGCCCTTTAGCGGGGGTTATGGAGACCCAGTACTTC	CASSPLAGVMETQYF	TRBV7-3	.	TRBJ2-5	TRBD2
TGTGCCAGCAGTGAGCGACTATCTGACTCACCCCTCCACTTT	CASSERLSDSPLHF	TRBV6-1	.	TRBJ1-6	.
TGTGCCAGCACCCTACAGGGGGCGAATCAGCCCCAGCATTTT	CASTLQGANQPQHF	TRBV6-5	.	TRBJ1-5	TRBD1
TGTGCCAGCAGACCGGGACAGAGCACAGATACGCAGTATTTT	CASRPGQSTDTQYF	TRBV27	.	TRBJ2-3	TRBD1
TGTGCCCGAGAGGGGAACACTGAAGCTTTCTTT	CAREGNTEAFF	TRBV2	.	TRBJ1-1	.
TGCGCCAGCAGCCTGAGTACTAGCCGATACACCGGGGAGCTGTTTTTT	CASSLSTSRYTGELFF	TRBV5-1	.	TRBJ2-2	.
TGTGCCAGCAGCCAAGCTAGCGCCTACAATGAGCAGTTCTTC	CASSQASAYNEQFF	TRBV14	.	TRBJ2-1	.
TGTGCCAGCAGCAGGGGGCTTAGCAATCAGCCCCAGCATTTT	CASSRGLSNQPQHF	TRBV5-8	.	TRBJ1-5	TRBD1
TGCGCCAGCAGCCATGATCCCGGGACTAGCGGGCGTCGTGGGCAGTTCTTC	CASSHDPGTSGRRGQFF	TRBV4-1	.	TRBJ2-1	TRBD2
TGTGCCAGCAGCCGCCAGACAGCACATACGCAGTATTTT	CASSRQTAHTQYF	TRBV2	.	TRBJ2-3	.
TGTGCCAGCAGAGAGCAGGGAGGTAACATTCAGTACTTC	CASREQGGNIQYF	TRBV11-2	.	TRBJ2-4	.
TGTGCCAGCAGTGAAGGGGGCAGGGGGTATACCAACTATGGCTACACCTTC	CASSEGGRGYTNYGYTF	TRBV2	.	TRBJ1-2	TRBD1
TGCGCCAGCAGCCGCGGGACTTATGAGCAGTTCTTC	CASSRGTYEQFF	TRBV5-1	.	TRBJ2-1	.
TGTGCCAGCTCACCAGGGCACCGGGGGGCGGTTGAAGCTTTCTTT	CASSPGHRGAVEAFF	TRBV18	.	TRBJ1-1	.
TGCGCCAGCAGCCATCCCGCAGCGAGTAATTCGTACAATGAGCAGTTCTTC	CASSHPAASNSYNEQFF	TRBV4-1	.	TRBJ2-1	.
TGTGCCTGGAGGGCCGGCTACAGGTTGGCCGGAGAGACCCAGTACTTC	CAWRAGYRLAGETQYF	TRBV30	.	TRBJ2-5	.
TGCGCCAGCAAGCCGATTCCCACCGAGTCCTACGAGCAGTACTTC	CASKPIPTESYEQYF	TRBV5-1	once	TRBJ2-7	.
TGTGCCAGCAAGGAGGGGGCCCCGTCCCTATACGAGCAGTACTTC	CASKEGAPSLYEQYF	TRBV6-5	.	TRBJ2-7	.
TGTGCCATCAGTGTAGCGGGAGGGGAAACCGGGGAGCTGTTTTTT	CAISVAGGETGELFF	TRBV10-3	.	TRBJ2-2	TRBD2
TGTGCCAGCAGCTTGGCCTTGGACAACTTCCAAGAGACCCAGTACTTC	CASSLALDNFQETQYF	TRBV5-6	.	TRBJ2-5	.
TGTGCCAGCTCCCCTGGGGCTAGCGAGTACAATGAGCAGTTCTTC	CASSPGASEYNEQFF	TRBV6-5	.	TRBJ2-1	.
TGTGCCAGCAGCTTAGTGATTGCAGCAGGGGGTCTCCTACACAATGAGCAGTTCTTC	CASSLVIAAGGLLHNEQFF	TRBV7-9	.	TRBJ2-1	TRBD1
TGTGCCAGCAGCCTCGGCACAGATACGCAGTATTTT	CASSLGTDTQYF	TRBV9	.	TRBJ2-3	.